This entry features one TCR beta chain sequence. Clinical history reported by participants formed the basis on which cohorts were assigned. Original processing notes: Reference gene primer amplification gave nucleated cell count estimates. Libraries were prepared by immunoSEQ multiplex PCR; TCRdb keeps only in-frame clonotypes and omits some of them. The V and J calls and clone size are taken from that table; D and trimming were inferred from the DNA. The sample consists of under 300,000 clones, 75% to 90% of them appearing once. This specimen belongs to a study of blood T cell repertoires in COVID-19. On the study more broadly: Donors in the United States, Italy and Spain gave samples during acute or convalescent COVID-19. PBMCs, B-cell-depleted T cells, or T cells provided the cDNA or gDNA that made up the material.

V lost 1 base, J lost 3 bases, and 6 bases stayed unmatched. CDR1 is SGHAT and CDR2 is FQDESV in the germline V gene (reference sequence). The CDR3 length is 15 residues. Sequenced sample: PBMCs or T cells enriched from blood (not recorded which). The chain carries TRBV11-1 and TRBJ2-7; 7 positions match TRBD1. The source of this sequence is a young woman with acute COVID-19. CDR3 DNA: TGTGCCAGCAGCTTAGATGACGGACAGGTCTACGAGCAGTACTTC. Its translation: CASSLDDGQVYEQYF.